Shown below are 31 T cell receptor beta chains from a single sample sequenced in a study of vaccination effects on CD4 cells after COVID-19. Assay used: immunoSEQ multiplex PCR; TCRdb lists only in-frame clones, some missing. In the table there are about 8,900 clones, about four fifths of which are singletons. No antigen has been identified for these receptors. ViraFEST expansion of antigen-specific CD4+ T cells with viral peptide pools preceded sequencing. A 10-day culture period preceded the isolation of CD4+ T cells. The source was CD4+ T cells from PBMCs cultured with HCoV-229E spike peptides, collected before COVID-19 vaccination. All receptors come from a human donor who received a COVID-19 vaccine.

This clone is labeled as medium-sized. V usage is TRBV5-1 and J usage is TRBJ1-2; 7 nucleotides align to TRBD1. This CDR3 comprises 15 residues. Germline CDR1 and CDR2: SGHRS and YFSETQ. V trimming: 0 bases; J trimming: 2 bases; junction bases outside the gene matches: 4. CDR3 nucleotides: TGCGCCAGCAGCTTGGGCCCGGGACAGAACTATGGCTACACCTTC. This sequence encodes CASSLGPGQNYGYTF.

The chain uses TRBV6-5 and TRBJ2-7; possible D gene TRBD1, 5 bases. Trimming pared 1 base from V and 3 bases from J, leaving 7 bases between. The CDR3 extends over 13 amino acids. Germline lookup yields CDR1 MNHEY and CDR2 SVGAGI. In nucleotides, the CDR3 is TGTGCCAGCAGTTACTTTGACAGCTACGAGCAGTACTTC. Amino acid sequence: CASSYFDSYEQYF.

This clone has only one observation. The chain employs TRBV18 and TRBJ2-6; 7 bases are a match to TRBD1. Germline CDR1 reads KGHSH; CDR2 reads LQKENI. Trimming took 0 bases from V and 0 from J; bases not matched to a gene: 2. There are 17 residues in the CDR3. CDR3 DNA: TGTGCCAGCTCACCACCGGGACAGAGCTCTGGGGCCAACGTCCTGACTTTC. This gives the protein CASSPPGQSSGANVLTF.

V is TRBV14 and J is TRBJ1-2, with 12 nucleotides matching TRBD1. Germline CDR1 reads SGHDN; CDR2 reads FVKESK. The CDR3 spans 18 residues. The junction had 11 bases not matched to a gene; V was cut back by 2 bases and J by 4 bases. DNA of the CDR3: TGTGCCAGCAGCCAAAACCGGGACAGGGGGCGCTTGGGCTATGGCTACACCTTC. This sequence encodes CASSQNRDRGRLGYGYTF.

The V call is TRBV2, the J call TRBJ2-2, with 11 bases fitting TRBD1. V shed 7 bases and J 6 bases; nucleotides not matched to a gene: 7. This CDR3 comprises 15 residues. The germline V gene has CDR1 SNHLY and CDR2 FYNNEI. The chain's CDR3 is CASTKGQGAAGELFF. The CDR3 DNA sequence: TGTGCCAGCACCAAAGGACAGGGGGCGGCCGGGGAGCTGTTTTTT.

This clone was seen a single time. The rearrangement uses TRBV2 and TRBJ1-3; TRBD1 agrees at 8 bases. In germline, CDR1 is SNHLY, CDR2 FYNNEI. The CDR3 length is 15 residues. V shed 7 bases, J shed 4 bases, and the junction held 9 bases outside the gene matches. CDR3 in amino acids: CASTNRGTGGNTIYF. CDR3 DNA: TGTGCCAGCACTAACCGCGGGACAGGCGGAAACACCATATATTTT.

The chain carries TRBV5-1 and TRBJ2-3; D is unclear. The CDR3 is made up of 15 amino acids. Trimming pared 1 base from V and 2 bases from J, leaving 11 bases between. Germline V gene lookup returns CDR1 SGHRS and CDR2 YFSETQ. The CDR3 bases are TGCGCCAGCAGCTTGTACTCCCCACTCACAGATACGCAGTATTTT. Protein product: CASSLYSPLTDTQYF.

This clone was found a few times. The genes are TRBV18 and TRBJ2-1, with TRBD2 matching over 11 bases. CDR3 length equals 15 residues. The ends lost 5 bases at V and 4 bases at J; junction bases unmatched: 4. Germline V gene data show CDR1 as KGHSH and CDR2 as LQKENI. The CDR3 DNA follows: TGTGCCAGCTCATCCGGGACTAGCGGATACAATGAGCAGTTCTTC. This encodes CASSSGTSGYNEQFF.

V is TRBV5-4 and J is TRBJ2-1; D perhaps matches TRBD2 (6 bases). CDR1 is SGHNT and CDR2 is YYREEE in the germline V gene (reference sequence). The CDR3 totals 13 residues. Trimming took 0 bases from V and 10 from J, leaving 11 bases between them. The CDR3 protein is CASSLGGTTEQFF. The CDR3 DNA follows: TGTGCCAGCAGCTTGGGCGGGACGACCGAGCAGTTCTTC.

The V and J genes are TRBV5-1 and TRBJ1-2; 8 positions agree with TRBD1. The CDR3 has 13 residues. The germline CDR1 and CDR2 sequences are SGHRS and YFSETQ. Trimming cost V 3 bases and J 6 bases; bases outside gene matches: 4. The CDR3 bases are TGCGCCAGCAGCTCGGGACAGGAAAATGGCTACACCTTC. It codes for CASSSGQENGYTF.

The chain combines TRBV19 with TRBJ2-5; the D is unclear. Trimming pared 3 bases from V and 4 bases from J, leaving 9 bases between. CDR1 is LNHDA, CDR2 SQIVND, per germline (reference sequence). The CDR3 covers 13 residues. The CDR3, as DNA: TGTGCCAGTAGTATTGGGTCGGTAGAGACCCAGTACTTC. This codes for CASSIGSVETQYF.

The chain couples TRBV5-1 to TRBJ1-5; no definite D call. The CDR3 consists of 13 residues. Germline CDR1 SGHRS, CDR2 YFSETQ. V was pared by 0 bases and J by 7 bases, with 8 bases between. CDR3 in amino acids: CASSLDGIQPQHF. CDR3 coding DNA: TGCGCCAGCAGCTTGGATGGGATCCAGCCCCAGCATTTT.

This clone is medium-sized. J is TRBJ2-4 and V is TRBV3-1 (or the pseudogene TRBV3-2); no clear D. Trimming cost V 4 bases and J 6 bases, with 10 bases left between them. Germline V gives CDR1 LGHDT, CDR2 YNNKEL (reference sequence). The CDR3 loop spans 13 amino acids. This CDR3 is CASSPLFPNIQYF. CDR3 nucleotides: TGTGCCAGCAGCCCCCTTTTTCCAAACATTCAGTACTTC.

This clone has just a few counts. The V call is TRBV5-1, the J call TRBJ2-7, with D possibly being TRBD2 (5 bases). Germline V lookup: CDR1 SGHRS, CDR2 YFSETQ. The length of the CDR3 is 12 residues. V was clipped by 1 base and J by 5 bases, with 7 bases between them. The CDR3 region is CASSLSTNEQYF. CDR3 coding DNA: TGCGCCAGCAGCTTGTCGACTAACGAGCAGTACTTC.

This sequence joins TRBV4-1 and TRBJ2-5; D remains unclear. CDR3 size: 16 residues. The germline gives CDR1 MGHRA, CDR2 YSYEKL. V was clipped by 1 base and J by 3 bases, with 15 bases between them. As DNA, the CDR3 is TGCGCCAGCAGCCAAGTTTATGGGAAAGATAAAGAGACCCAGTACTTC. It codes for CASSQVYGKDKETQYF.

The chain links TRBV9 to TRBJ1-1; D not certain. CDR3 length: 15 residues. V was trimmed by 0 bases and J by 6 bases, leaving 15 bases between them. Germline CDR1 SGDLS, CDR2 YYNGEE. CDR3 in amino acids: CASSVAGWEVAEAFF. Here the CDR3 DNA reads TGTGCCAGCAGCGTAGCGGGGTGGGAGGTCGCTGAAGCTTTCTTT.

The chain couples TRBV25-1 to TRBJ2-7; D is possibly TRBD2 (6 bases). The ends were cut back, 2 bases at V and 2 bases at J, with 7 bases in the middle. The CDR3 has 13 amino acids. CDR1 is MGHDK and CDR2 is SYGVNS in the germline V gene. The CDR3 DNA is TGTGCCAGCAGTGAAGGGGGGACCTACGAGCAGTACTTC. Translating it yields CASSEGGTYEQYF.

The rearrangement links TRBV7-7 to TRBJ1-4; D gene ambiguous. Trimming removed 1 base at V and 0 bases at J, with 12 bases between. The length of the CDR3 is 17 residues. In germline, CDR1 is SSHAT, CDR2 FNYEAQ (reference sequence). The CDR3 DNA sequence: TGTGCCAGCAGCTTAGAATGCGGATTTGCAACTAATGAAAAACTGTTTTTT. It codes for CASSLECGFATNEKLFF.

This clone showed up just once. The chain employs TRBV18 and TRBJ2-2, with D perhaps being TRBD1 or TRBD2 (5 bases each). V was shortened by 5 bases and J by 4 bases, with 20 bases between the two germline ends. The V gene's germline CDR1 is KGHSH and CDR2 LQKENI. This CDR3 is 17 amino acids long. The CDR3 protein is CASSAQLRRGGTGELFF. In nucleotides, the CDR3 is TGTGCCAGCTCAGCACAACTACGGCGTGGGGGCACCGGGGAGCTGTTTTTT.

V usage is TRBV7-9 and J usage is TRBJ2-7; 7 nucleotides line up with TRBD2. With V trimmed by 2 bases and J by 2 bases, 9 bases remained unmatched. The germline gives CDR1 SEHNR, CDR2 FQNEAQ (reference sequence). There are 16 residues in the CDR3. The CDR3 protein is CASSLTTGTKTYEQYF. DNA of the CDR3: TGTGCCAGCAGCTTAACGACCGGGACTAAAACCTACGAGCAGTACTTC. Together with reference TRBV7-9 and TRBJ2-7, the CDR3 gives the full variable domain: DTGVSQNPRHKITKRGQNVTFRCDPISEHNRLYWYRQTLGQGPEFLTYFQNEAQLEKSRLLSDRFSAERPKGSFSTLEIQRTEQGDSAMYLCASSLTTGTKTYEQYFGPGTRLTVT.

The chain carries TRBV6-5 and TRBJ1-2; TRBD1 matches 7 bases. The V gene end was trimmed by 6 bases and the J gene end by 1 base; junction bases not matched to a gene: 5. CDR3 length equals 14 residues. Germline V gene sequence: CDR1 MNHEY, CDR2 SVGAGI. CDR3 loop: CASSRDRNNYGYTF. In DNA form, the CDR3 reads TGTGCCAGCAGCCGGGACAGAAATAACTATGGCTACACCTTC.

The rearrangement uses TRBV9 and TRBJ2-5, with D hard to call. The CDR3 covers 14 residues. Trimming removed 0 bases at V and 1 base at J, with 7 bases between. The germline gives CDR1 SGDLS, CDR2 YYNGEE. The CDR3 protein is CASSVGTIQETQYF. CDR3 DNA sequence: TGTGCCAGCAGCGTAGGTACGATCCAAGAGACCCAGTACTTC.

The chain has TRBV3-1 (or the pseudogene TRBV3-2) and TRBJ2-7; 8 nucleotides agree with TRBD2. CDR1 is LGHDT and CDR2 is YNNKEL in the germline V gene (reference sequence). The CDR3 covers 13 residues. The ends lost 6 bases at V and 5 bases at J; junction bases unmatched: 6. CDR3 nucleotides: TGTGCCAGCAGGGGACTAGAGGTCCACGAGCAGTACTTC. Its protein product is CASRGLEVHEQYF.

This clone was seen a handful of times. The chain recombines TRBV27 with TRBJ1-5, with D perhaps TRBD1 (5 bases). CDR1 is MNHEY, CDR2 SMNVEV, per germline (reference sequence). V lost 6 bases to trimming and J lost 6 bases, with 21 bases between them. The CDR3 contains 16 residues. The DNA for the CDR3 is TGTGCCAGCAGGTCCGACAGTGAAGGTTTTCGTCAGCCCCAGCATTTT. This gives the protein CASRSDSEGFRQPQHF.

This chain connects TRBV4-2 to TRBJ2-2; possibly TRBD1 for D (6 bases). The CDR3 length is 14 residues. Trimming shortened V by 0 bases and J by 5 bases, and 7 bases separated the two germline ends. CDR1 and CDR2 from the germline V gene are LGHNA and YNFKEQ. CDR3: CASSQDTGTGELFF. CDR3 coding DNA: TGTGCCAGCAGCCAAGACACAGGGACCGGGGAGCTGTTTTTT.

DNA of the CDR3: TGTGCCAGCAGTGAAGCGCAAGGTTCCGAGCAGTACTTC. This sequence encodes CASSEAQGSEQYF. The chain links TRBV6-1 to TRBJ2-7; D gene ambiguous. Trimming took 0 bases from V and 6 from J, leaving 9 bases between them. The CDR3 is made up of 13 amino acids. Germline CDR1 and CDR2: MNHNS and SASEGT.

J is TRBJ1-5 and V is TRBV3-1 (or the pseudogene TRBV3-2), with D possibly being TRBD1 (6 bases). CDR1 is LGHDT, CDR2 YNNKEL, per germline (reference sequence). Trimming removed 1 base at V and 1 base at J, with 8 bases between. The CDR3 consists of 15 residues. CDR3 DNA: TGTGCCAGCAGCCAAGGAACAGGGAGCAATCAGCCCCAGCATTTT. It yields the protein CASSQGTGSNQPQHF.

J is TRBJ1-1 and V is TRBV6-5, with D maybe TRBD1 (5 bases). Germline values: CDR1 MNHEY, CDR2 SVGAGI. Trimming shortened V by 2 bases and J by 9 bases, and 13 bases separated the two germline ends. The length of the CDR3 is 13 residues. The CDR3 region has the DNA TGTGCCAGCAGTTACCAGGACAAAAGGCAAGCTTTCTTT. Translating gives CASSYQDKRQAFF.

The chain is built from TRBV24-1 and TRBJ2-2; D not resolved. The germline gives CDR1 KGHDR, CDR2 SFDVKD. V lost 5 bases to trimming and J lost 1 base, with 16 bases between them. The CDR3 spans 17 residues. The CDR3 loop is CATSGGRSILNTGELFF. CDR3 nucleotides: TGTGCCACCAGTGGAGGACGCTCGATTCTGAACACCGGGGAGCTGTTTTTT.

This clone was seen a handful of times. J is TRBJ1-3 and V is TRBV11-3, with a possible D match to TRBD1 (5 bases). CDR3 length: 13 residues. Trimming took 8 bases from V and 4 from J, leaving 12 bases between them. CDR1 is SGHNT, CDR2 YENEEA, per germline. The CDR3 spells CASASTAGNTIYF. In DNA form, the CDR3 reads TGTGCCAGCGCTTCGACAGCAGGAAACACCATATATTTT.

The rearrangement joins TRBV18 to TRBJ2-1; D is uncertain. Germline lookup yields CDR1 KGHSH and CDR2 LQKENI. This CDR3 has 15 residues. Trimming removed 2 bases from V and 2 bases from J, with 10 bases in between. The CDR3 spells CASSPGQSTYNEQFF. The CDR3 nucleotides read TGTGCCAGCTCACCAGGCCAGTCAACCTACAATGAGCAGTTCTTC.